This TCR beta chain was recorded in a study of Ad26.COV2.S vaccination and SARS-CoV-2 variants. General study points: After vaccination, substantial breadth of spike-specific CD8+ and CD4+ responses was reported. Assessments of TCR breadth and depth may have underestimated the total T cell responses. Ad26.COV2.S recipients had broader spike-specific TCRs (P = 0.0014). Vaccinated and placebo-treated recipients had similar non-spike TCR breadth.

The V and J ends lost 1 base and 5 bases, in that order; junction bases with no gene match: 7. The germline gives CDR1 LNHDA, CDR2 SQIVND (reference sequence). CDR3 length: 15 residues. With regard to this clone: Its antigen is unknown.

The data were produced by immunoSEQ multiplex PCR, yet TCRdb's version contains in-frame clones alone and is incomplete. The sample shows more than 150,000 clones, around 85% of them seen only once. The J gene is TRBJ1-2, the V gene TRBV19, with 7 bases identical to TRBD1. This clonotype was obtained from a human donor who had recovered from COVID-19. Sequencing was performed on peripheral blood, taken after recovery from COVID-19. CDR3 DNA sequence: TGTGCCAGTAGTATAGGGGACAGACCAAGGTATGGCTACACCTTC. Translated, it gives CASSIGDRPRYGYTF. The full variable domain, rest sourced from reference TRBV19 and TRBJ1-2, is DGGITQSPKYLFRKEGQNVTLSCEQNLNHDAMYWYRQDPGQGLRLIYYSQIVNDFQKGDIAEGYSVSREKKESFPLTVTSAQKNPTAFYLCASSIGDRPRYGYTFGSGTRLTVV.